The 19 T cell receptor beta chains in this list originate from one sample, sequenced in a study of T cell changes during pregnancy in multiple sclerosis. TCRdb's table, derived via immunoSEQ multiplex PCR, lists solely in-frame clones and lacks some. The table has 40,000 to 50,000 clones, 90% to 95% seen once. The sample consisted of CD8+ T cells from peripheral blood mononuclear cells, taken in the first trimester of pregnancy. These receptors were collected from a female donor with multiple sclerosis, enrolled in a pregnancy study.

V and J are TRBV29-1 and TRBJ2-3; 7 bases are a match to TRBD2. Trimming cost V 5 bases and J 0 bases; bases outside gene matches: 8. The CDR3 has 15 amino acids. Germline V lookup: CDR1 SQVTM, CDR2 ANQGSEA. CDR3 amino acids: CSVWEGATSTDTQYF. CDR3 DNA: TGCAGCGTTTGGGAGGGAGCTACTAGCACAGATACGCAGTATTTT.

V and J are TRBV6-4 and TRBJ1-1; 11 bases match TRBD1. The CDR3 spans 17 residues. The germline V gene encodes CDR1 MRHNA and CDR2 SNTAGT. After removal of 6 bases from V and 4 bases from J, the junction contained 13 bases not matched to a gene. The CDR3 DNA sequence: TGTGCCAGCAGCCCGACGGCGGGACAGGGGGAGGGCACTGAAGCTTTCTTT. As protein: CASSPTAGQGEGTEAFF.

The CDR3 here is CASSTLQGGYNEQFF. In DNA form, the CDR3 reads TGTGCCAGCAGCACCCTACAGGGGGGCTACAATGAGCAGTTCTTC. The J gene is TRBJ2-1, the V gene TRBV7-8; 8 bases fit TRBD1. Trimming removed 5 bases from V and 3 bases from J; junction bases left unmatched: 6. CDR3 size: 15 residues. Germline V gives CDR1 SGHVS, CDR2 FQNEAQ. The full variable domain, rest sourced from reference TRBV7-8 and TRBJ2-1, is GAGVSQSPRYKVAKRGQDVALRCDPISGHVSLFWYQQALGQGPEFLTYFQNEAQLDKSGLPSDRFFAERPEGSVSTLKIQRTQQEDSAVYLCASSTLQGGYNEQFFGPGTRLTVL.

Remarks on this clone: The identical CDR3 is also encoded by other nucleotide sequences in the sample. This sequence joins TRBV27 and TRBJ2-7; 9 bases line up with TRBD1. Per the germline V gene, CDR1 is MNHEY and CDR2 is SMNVEV (reference sequence). The CDR3 contains 14 residues. V shed 3 bases, J shed 4 bases, and the junction held 4 bases outside the gene matches. The CDR3 here is CASSFGTGSYEQYF. The CDR3 DNA follows: TGTGCCAGCAGTTTTGGGACAGGGAGTTACGAGCAGTACTTC.

The rearrangement links TRBV27 to TRBJ2-7; 12 bases are a match to TRBD2. V lost 0 bases, J lost 4 bases, and 10 bases stayed unmatched. The germline CDR1 and CDR2 sequences are MNHEY and SMNVEV (reference sequence). This CDR3 comprises 18 residues. Here the CDR3 DNA reads TGTGCCAGCAGTTTATCCTCGGAAGGACTAGCGGGGAAATACGAGCAGTACTTC. This gives the protein CASSLSSEGLAGKYEQYF.

The V call is TRBV19, the J call TRBJ1-3; D unresolved. Germline assignment: CDR1 LNHDA and CDR2 SQIVND (reference sequence). V dropped 6 bases and J dropped 8 bases, with 8 bases sitting between them. The CDR3 has 11 residues. Written as DNA, the CDR3 is TGTGCCAGTAGATATCTCGACACCATATATTTT. Encoded protein: CASRYLDTIYF.

The rearrangement joins TRBV9 to TRBJ2-7, with TRBD2 matching 12 bases. The CDR3 is 14 amino acids. With V trimmed by 2 bases and J by 7 bases, 4 bases remained unmatched. Germline CDR1 reads SGDLS; CDR2 reads YYNGEE. For the CDR3, the DNA is TGTGCCAGCAGCGTTCGGACTAGCGGGGCTGAGCAGTACTTC. Protein: CASSVRTSGAEQYF.

This chain joins TRBV7-2 and TRBJ2-3, with a weak D call TRBD2 (5 bases). V lost 7 bases, J lost 0 bases, and 14 bases lay in between. Germline V gene lookup returns CDR1 SGHTA and CDR2 FQGNSA. CDR3 size: 15 residues. The CDR3 DNA reads as TGTGCCAGCAATCGTGGCAGGACTAGCACAGATACGCAGTATTTT. It codes for CASNRGRTSTDTQYF.

This chain uses TRBV9 with TRBJ2-7, with 7 bases identical to TRBD2. The CDR3 is 15 amino acids. Germline values: CDR1 SGDLS, CDR2 YYNGEE. The J segment lost 2 bases and the V segment lost 4 bases, leaving 9 bases of the junction unmatched. The CDR3 loop is CASSTSSTSPYEQYF. CDR3 coding DNA: TGTGCCAGCAGCACGAGTTCGACTAGCCCCTACGAGCAGTACTTC.

This clone was seen only once. The rearrangement links TRBV11-3 to TRBJ2-3, with 9 bases aligning to TRBD1. V shed 6 bases, J shed 5 bases, and the junction held 12 bases outside the gene matches. CDR1 is SGHNT and CDR2 is YENEEA in the germline V gene. There are 16 residues in the CDR3. Here the CDR3 DNA reads TGTGCCAGCAGTCCTCCCGGGACAGGGCAGGGAGATACGCAGTATTTT. This sequence encodes CASSPPGTGQGDTQYF.

The chain is built from TRBV29-1 and TRBJ2-1, with D possibly TRBD1 on 6 matching bases. The CDR3 is 11 amino acids. Deletions cut 4 bases from V and 10 bases from J, with 11 bases between. Germline V CDR1 and CDR2: SQVTM, ANQGSEA. CDR3 nucleotide sequence: TGCAGCGTTGTTACAGGGCAAGAGCAGTTCTTC. It codes for CSVVTGQEQFF.

The chain employs TRBV10-2 and TRBJ2-1; D gene uncertain. The germline V and J ends were trimmed by 8 bases and 2 bases, with 16 bases remaining between them. Germline assignment: CDR1 WSHSY and CDR2 SAAADI. CDR3 length: 15 residues. The CDR3: CASEPLSETYNEQFF. The CDR3 DNA is TGCGCCAGCGAACCTTTATCTGAGACCTACAATGAGCAGTTCTTC.

This chain connects TRBV14 to TRBJ1-6, with TRBD1 identical over 7 bases. Unmatched junction bases numbered 2, after V lost 3 bases and J lost 0 bases. Per germline, CDR1 SGHDN and CDR2 FVKESK. This CDR3 is built from 16 residues. CDR3 sequence reads: CASSHGTDSYNSPLHF. The CDR3 DNA reads as TGTGCCAGCAGCCACGGGACAGACTCCTATAATTCACCCCTCCACTTT.

The J gene is TRBJ2-3, the V gene TRBV27, with D maybe TRBD2 (5 bases). This CDR3 spans 18 amino acids. Germline V gene sequence: CDR1 MNHEY, CDR2 SMNVEV (reference sequence). Trimming removed 2 bases from V and 4 bases from J, with 22 bases in between. As DNA, the CDR3 is TGTGCCAGCAGTTTACTTCAAGGCGGACTTTCAATCTCAGATACGCAGTATTTT. It encodes CASSLLQGGLSISDTQYF.

Only one count was recorded for this clone. The rearrangement uses TRBV27 and TRBJ1-5; no reliable D call. Germline CDR1 and CDR2: MNHEY and SMNVEV (reference sequence). The CDR3 covers 14 residues. Trimming took 6 bases from V and 0 from J, leaving 9 bases between them. The CDR3 sequence: CASRTLASNQPQHF. CDR3 bases: TGTGCCAGCAGAACTTTAGCTAGCAATCAGCCCCAGCATTTT.

The chain carries TRBV7-6 and TRBJ2-7, with D tentatively TRBD2 (7 bases). Trimming pared 3 bases from V and 0 bases from J, leaving 18 bases between. The CDR3 extends over 17 amino acids. Germline V CDR1 and CDR2: SGHVS, FNYEAQ. The CDR3 is CASSFSWGGASSYEQYF. The CDR3 DNA sequence: TGTGCCAGCAGCTTTAGTTGGGGGGGGGCGAGCTCCTACGAGCAGTACTTC.

The V gene is TRBV29-1, the J gene TRBJ2-7; D is possibly TRBD2 (5 bases). CDR3 length equals 11 residues. Germline-derived CDR1 and CDR2 are SQVTM and ANQGSEA. The ends were cut back, 6 bases at V and 6 bases at J, with 12 bases in the middle. The CDR3 spells CSVPWRSEQYF. The DNA for the CDR3 is TGCAGCGTCCCTTGGAGGAGCGAGCAGTACTTC.

The chain carries TRBV5-1 and TRBJ2-7; D perhaps matches TRBD1 (5 bases). The V end lost 0 bases, the J end lost 3 bases, and 10 bases lay between the germline ends. The CDR3 consists of 14 residues. Germline V gives CDR1 SGHRS, CDR2 YFSETQ. For the CDR3, the DNA is TGCGCCAGCAGCTTGGGGGAAGGGGACTACGAGCAGTACTTC. Encoded protein: CASSLGEGDYEQYF.

This rearrangement joins TRBV27 to TRBJ2-7, with D possibly matching TRBD1 (5 bases). The CDR3 loop spans 13 amino acids. The germline V gene has CDR1 MNHEY and CDR2 SMNVEV (reference sequence). Trimming pared 3 bases from V and 2 bases from J, leaving 8 bases between. The CDR3 DNA reads TGTGCCAGCAGTTTCGCGACAGCCTACGAGCAGTACTTC. It translates to CASSFATAYEQYF.